The 24 T cell receptor beta chains below were found in one sample sequenced in a study of blood T cell repertoires in COVID-19. Clones were read by immunoSEQ multiplex PCR, and TCRdb kept only the in-frame ones, dropping some. This table has about 72,000 clones, about nine tenths appearing once. The sequenced sample was peripheral blood. The receptors were gathered from a human donor in a cohort sampled during active COVID-19.

This chain connects TRBV19 to TRBJ1-1; D uncertain. The V gene lost 5 bases and the J gene lost 1 base, with 8 bases spanning the gap. This CDR3 has 13 residues. Germline V gives CDR1 LNHDA, CDR2 SQIVND (reference sequence). CDR3 DNA: TGTGCCAGTAGTGAACAGACGAACACTGAAGCTTTCTTT. This translates into CASSEQTNTEAFF.

V and J are TRBV27 and TRBJ1-5, with 8 bases lining up with TRBD1. In germline, CDR1 is MNHEY, CDR2 SMNVEV (reference sequence). This CDR3 is 15 amino acids long. V shed 4 bases and J 2 bases; nucleotides not matched to a gene: 4. CDR3 nucleotide sequence: TGTGCCAGCAGTTCCAGGGGGCCGGGCAATCAGCCCCAGCATTTT. It codes for CASSSRGPGNQPQHF.

The chain employs TRBV2 and TRBJ1-2, with 8 nucleotides matching TRBD1. V gave up 6 bases and J gave up 3 bases; unmatched junction bases: 6. CDR3 length: 14 residues. CDR1 is SNHLY, CDR2 FYNNEI, per germline. The CDR3 here is CASRGQGKDYGYTF. Written as DNA, the CDR3 is TGTGCCAGCAGAGGACAGGGTAAAGACTATGGCTACACCTTC.

This clone was seen only once. The genes are TRBV7-6 and TRBJ1-2; 8 bases map to TRBD1. Trimming cost V 0 bases and J 3 bases; bases outside gene matches: 3. This CDR3 has 15 amino acids. Germline V lookup: CDR1 SGHVS, CDR2 FNYEAQ. The CDR3, as DNA: TGTGCCAGCAGCTTAGCGCAGGGGGCACACTATGGCTACACCTTC. Translated, it gives CASSLAQGAHYGYTF.

In this sample, this clone turned up once. The CDR3 DNA is TGTGCCAGCAGCTTAATCAGCTCTGGAAACACCATATATTTT. It encodes CASSLISSGNTIYF. The chain employs TRBV7-6 and TRBJ1-3; no definite D call. V gave up 2 bases and J gave up 0 bases, with 5 bases separating them. This CDR3 is built from 14 residues. Germline V CDR1 and CDR2: SGHVS, FNYEAQ.

The rearrangement links TRBV4-3 to TRBJ1-3, with D tentatively TRBD1 (5 bases). The germline V and J ends were trimmed by 5 bases and 4 bases, with 24 bases remaining between them. Germline assignment: CDR1 LGHNA and CDR2 YSLEER. The CDR3 extends over 18 amino acids. CDR3 DNA sequence: TGCGCCAGCAGCATTACGAGGACGGGGGGTCGTCCAGGAAACACCATATATTTT. Amino acid sequence: CASSITRTGGRPGNTIYF.

The chain couples TRBV23-1 to TRBJ2-7, with 7 bases aligning to TRBD1. TRBV23-1 is reported as an ORF; its role is uncertain. V was clipped by 3 bases and J by 7 bases; unmatched bases: 18. This CDR3 is 17 amino acids long. CDR3 sequence: CASSHSVRQQGQCEQYF. The DNA for the CDR3 is TGCGCCAGCAGTCACAGCGTTCGGCAGCAGGGACAGTGTGAGCAGTACTTC.

The chain links TRBV9 to TRBJ1-2; 9 bases fit TRBD1. There are 14 residues in the CDR3. Germline lookup yields CDR1 SGDLS and CDR2 YYNGEE. Losses at the gene ends were 3 bases for V and 4 bases for J; bases not matched to a gene: 4. CDR3 residues: CASSERDRVYGYTF. The DNA of the CDR3 is TGTGCCAGCAGCGAGCGGGACAGGGTCTATGGCTACACCTTC.

V usage is TRBV7-8 and J usage is TRBJ2-7; 7 bases are shared with TRBD1. Germline loops: CDR1 SGHVS, CDR2 FQNEAQ. This CDR3 is built from 15 residues. With V trimmed by 7 bases and J by 0 bases, 9 bases remained unmatched. The CDR3 here is CASTERGQSSYEQYF. CDR3 sequence (DNA): TGTGCCAGCACCGAGAGGGGGCAAAGCTCCTACGAGCAGTACTTC.

The genes are TRBV19 and TRBJ2-3, with TRBD2 identical over 7 bases. Germline V CDR1 and CDR2: LNHDA, SQIVND (reference sequence). V was clipped by 1 base and J by 3 bases; unmatched bases: 4. The CDR3 spans 15 residues. The CDR3 protein is CASSIVERGTDTQYF. CDR3 nucleotides: TGTGCCAGTAGTATAGTGGAGCGGGGAACAGATACGCAGTATTTT.

This chain links TRBV7-9 with TRBJ1-4; TRBD1 aligns across 7 bases. The CDR3 is 14 amino acids. Germline loops: CDR1 SEHNR, CDR2 FQNEAQ (reference sequence). V gave up 5 bases and J gave up 7 bases; unmatched junction bases: 7. The DNA of the CDR3 is TGTGCCAGCAGCGGACAGGTTTTCCGTGAAAAACTGTTTTTT. Translation: CASSGQVFREKLFF.

The chain employs TRBV3-1 (or the pseudogene TRBV3-2) and TRBJ1-5, with 8 bases that match TRBD1. V lost 2 bases, J lost 2 bases, and 5 bases stayed unmatched. CDR1 and CDR2 (germline): LGHDT, YNNKEL (reference sequence). The CDR3 extends over 16 amino acids. The CDR3 loop is CASSQTGGGGNQPQHF. CDR3 sequence (DNA): TGTGCCAGCAGCCAAACAGGGGGTGGCGGCAATCAGCCCCAGCATTTT.

The chain joins TRBV5-1 to TRBJ1-2; weak D call: TRBD1 (5 bases). The germline gives CDR1 SGHRS, CDR2 YFSETQ. This CDR3 spans 16 amino acids. Trimming took off 1 base at V and 2 bases at J, with 15 bases between the two ends. The CDR3 spells CASSLNVQAGNYGYTF. The CDR3 DNA reads TGCGCCAGCAGCTTGAACGTCCAGGCAGGGAACTATGGCTACACCTTC.

V usage is TRBV11-2 and J usage is TRBJ2-1, with 9 positions matching TRBD1. Losses at the gene ends were 3 bases for V and 2 bases for J; bases not matched to a gene: 2. Germline CDR1 SGHAT, CDR2 FQNNGV. CDR3 length: 15 amino acids. In DNA, the CDR3 is TGTGCCAGCAGCTTTGGGACAGGGACCTACAATGAGCAGTTCTTC. The encoded protein is CASSFGTGTYNEQFF.

This rearrangement joins TRBV19 to TRBJ2-1; D is ambiguous. V was pared by 3 bases and J by 5 bases, with 14 bases between. The germline CDR1 and CDR2 sequences are LNHDA and SQIVND (reference sequence). CDR3 length equals 15 residues. The CDR3 here is CASSIGRTAHNEQFF. The CDR3, as DNA: TGTGCCAGTAGTATTGGCAGAACAGCCCACAATGAGCAGTTCTTC. The variable domain in full, completed from reference TRBV19 and TRBJ2-1, reads DGGITQSPKYLFRKEGQNVTLSCEQNLNHDAMYWYRQDPGQGLRLIYYSQIVNDFQKGDIAEGYSVSREKKESFPLTVTSAQKNPTAFYLCASSIGRTAHNEQFFGPGTRLTVL.

The rearrangement uses TRBV4-3 and TRBJ1-2; 8 bases are a match to TRBD1. The germline CDR1 and CDR2 sequences are LGHNA and YSLEER. The CDR3 runs to 14 residues. V lost 4 bases and J lost 8; bases outside the gene matches: 9. CDR3 nucleotides: TGCGCCAGCAGCCTAACCGGACAGGGTCGGGGCTACACCTTC. Protein product: CASSLTGQGRGYTF.

The genes are TRBV19 and TRBJ2-1, with TRBD2 identical over 7 bases. V shed 6 bases and J 4 bases; nucleotides not matched to a gene: 6. This CDR3 comprises 14 residues. Germline loops: CDR1 LNHDA, CDR2 SQIVND (reference sequence). DNA for the CDR3: TGTGCCAGTAGGACCGGGACTACGTACAATGAGCAGTTCTTC. Its protein product is CASRTGTTYNEQFF.

The CDR3 DNA follows: TGTGCCAGCAGCCCAACGCCGAGGGGGTATTCGGGTGAGCAGTACTTC. Translated: CASSPTPRGYSGEQYF. The rearrangement uses TRBV3-1 (or the pseudogene TRBV3-2) and TRBJ2-7, with a tentative D call TRBD1 (6 bases). Germline V lookup: CDR1 LGHDT, CDR2 YNNKEL (reference sequence). The V and J ends lost 4 bases and 7 bases respectively, with 23 bases between them. The CDR3 is made up of 16 amino acids.

The chain couples TRBV6-1 to TRBJ1-1; TRBD1 matches 8 bases. The germline V gene has CDR1 MNHNS and CDR2 SASEGT. Trimming cost V 3 bases and J 7 bases; bases outside gene matches: 7. The CDR3 is 14 amino acids. Here the CDR3 reads CASSDPGGFSEAFF. The CDR3 DNA sequence: TGTGCCAGCAGTGATCCAGGGGGCTTTAGTGAAGCTTTCTTT.

The sample holds one count of this clone. The chain has TRBV7-8 and TRBJ2-2, with D unclear. Deletions cut 1 base from V and 2 bases from J, with 5 bases between. The CDR3 totals 14 residues. Germline V gene data show CDR1 as SGHVS and CDR2 as FQNEAQ. The CDR3 loop reads CASSLVGNTGELFF. The CDR3 DNA sequence: TGTGCCAGCAGCTTAGTTGGCAACACCGGGGAGCTGTTTTTT.

The chain combines TRBV7-2 with TRBJ2-1; D might be TRBD2 (5 bases). Trimming left V 1 base short and J 9 bases short, with 16 bases between. Germline V gene lookup returns CDR1 SGHTA and CDR2 FQGNSA. This CDR3 contains 15 residues. The CDR3 DNA reads as TGTGCCAGCAGCTTAGATATTGCCCGGGGAAGTGAGCAGTTCTTC. Translated: CASSLDIARGSEQFF.

The rearrangement links TRBV6-1 to TRBJ1-4; D is unresolved. Germline V gene data show CDR1 as MNHNS and CDR2 as SASEGT. The CDR3 is 15 residues long. V lost 1 base and J 0 bases, leaving 6 bases between the germline ends. Here the CDR3 DNA reads TGTGCCAGCAGTGAAGGCGGAACAACTAATGAAAAACTGTTTTTT. Its translation is CASSEGGTTNEKLFF.

V is TRBV6-5 and J is TRBJ2-5, with D tentatively TRBD1 (6 bases). The V end was cut by 5 bases, the J end by 4 bases, with 17 bases between. The germline gives CDR1 MNHEY, CDR2 SVGAGI. The CDR3 is made up of 15 amino acids. CDR3 sequence (DNA): TGTGCCAGCAGTAAATCAGGGGTTTGGGGAGAGACCCAGTACTTC. Its protein is CASSKSGVWGETQYF.

This clone was observed a single time. V gene TRBV5-6 combines with J gene TRBJ2-1, with D possibly being TRBD1 (6 bases). The V end was cut by 2 bases, the J end by 13 bases, with 19 bases between. The CDR3 loop spans 14 amino acids. Germline assignment: CDR1 SGHDT and CDR2 YYEEEE. CDR3 residues: CASSLGLDSQEQFF. In nucleotides, the CDR3 is TGTGCCAGCAGCTTAGGGCTGGACAGCCAAGAACAGTTCTTC.